The clone carrying this T cell receptor (beta chain) was picked up many times. Its antigen is still unknown. CDR3 regions were amplified by Arm-PCR using iRepertoire HTBI primers to build TCR beta libraries. TCRdb itself ran the multiplex PCR reads through MiXCR, one entry per CDR3 protein. The sample lists some 370,000 distinct CDR3 sequences; under 25% were seen once. CDR3 size: 15 residues. V dropped 8 bases and J dropped 0 bases, with 16 bases sitting between them. This record comes from a study of regulatory T cells in long-lasting Graves disease. General observations from the study: Persistent Graves' patients showed less TCR diversity than newly diagnosed patients showed.

Time point: persistent/refractory GD, antithyroid drugs over 5 years with positive TRAb. From RNA extracted from PBMCs, the TCR library was made. This chain joins TRBV12-3 or TRBV12-4 and TRBJ1-2; no clear D gene. Sequenced material: peripheral blood mononuclear cells (PBMCs), taken when the disease was refractory, from a patient treated with antithyroid drugs. The clonotype was recovered from a female donor with Graves disease. This chain's CDR3 is CASGKRASSNYGYTF. The DNA of the CDR3 is TGTGCCAGCGGTAAGCGCGCCAGCTCTAACTATGGCTACACCTTC.